The 24 T cell receptor beta chains given below trace back to one sample, sequenced in a study of blood T cells in healthy people across ages. For the second PCR, which ran for roughly 6 to 12 cycles, a sample-barcoded 5' primer and a J-beta primer mix were used. TCRdb recomputed calls from the 5' RACE reads with MiXCR, one row per CDR3 protein. Here the sample spans some 860,000 distinct CDR3 sequences, more than 50% being singletons. Sequenced sample: blood. The origin of the receptors is a man aged 40-50 years in good health.

Remarks on this clonotype: The junction departs from the called germline gene at one end, perhaps through a read error. The chain joins TRBV19 to TRBJ1-5, with TRBD1 matching 7 bases. The CDR3 is made up of 15 amino acids. CDR1 and CDR2 from the germline V gene are LNHDA and SQIVND (reference sequence). CDR3 protein: CASRRGGYSNQPRHF. The CDR3, as DNA: TGTGCCAGTAGACGAGGGGGCTATAGCAATCAGCCCCGGCATTTT.

This clonotype was counted once. The chain couples TRBV28 to TRBJ2-3; tentative D call: TRBD1 (6 bases). The CDR3 loop spans 15 amino acids. The ends were cut back, 6 bases at V and 12 bases at J, with 25 bases in the middle. CDR1 is MDHEN and CDR2 is SYDVKM in the germline V gene. CDR3 loop: CASSPGGSQGTHQYF. The CDR3 DNA reads TGTGCCAGCAGCCCCGGCGGGTCGCAGGGGACACATCAGTATTTT.

The rearrangement links TRBV18 to TRBJ1-1, with 8 bases identical to TRBD1. Trimming took 8 bases from V and 5 from J; bases not matched to a gene: 7. This CDR3 has 13 residues. Per germline, CDR1 KGHSH and CDR2 LQKENI. CDR3 protein: CASSGQGGTEAFF. CDR3 DNA sequence: TGTGCCAGCAGCGGACAGGGAGGGACTGAAGCTTTCTTT.

J is TRBJ2-3 and V is TRBV7-2; TRBD2 might be the D (7 bases). Germline V gene sequence: CDR1 SGHTA, CDR2 FQGNSA. The CDR3 totals 20 residues. V lost 1 base to trimming and J lost 0 bases, with 23 bases between them. CDR3 DNA sequence: TGTGCCAGCAGCTTAGACCCCATAGGGGGGGGGTTGATTAGCACAGATACGCAGTATTTT. It codes for CASSLDPIGGGLISTDTQYF.

This clonotype was seen only a few times. V is TRBV30 and J is TRBJ2-3, with a weak D call TRBD1 (5 bases). Germline V gene lookup returns CDR1 GTSNPN and CDR2 SVGIG (reference sequence). The CDR3 is 12 residues long. Deletions cut 0 bases from V and 8 bases from J, with 9 bases between. The CDR3, as DNA: TGTGCCTGGAGTGTACAGGCAGGTACGCAGTATTTT. Its translation: CAWSVQAGTQYF.

The chain combines TRBV29-1 with TRBJ2-7; D not resolved. V was clipped by 6 bases and J by 3 bases, with 12 bases between them. From germline, CDR1 is SQVTM and CDR2 ANQGSEA. CDR3 length equals 12 residues. CDR3 sequence reads: CSVDHERYEQYF. CDR3 sequence (DNA): TGCAGCGTGGATCACGAACGCTACGAGCAGTACTTC.

Ten or more counts support this clonotype. The chain uses TRBV7-6 and TRBJ2-1; D gene ambiguous. Germline V gene data show CDR1 as SGHVS and CDR2 as FNYEAQ. V lost 0 bases and J lost 8, with 8 bases in between. The CDR3 is 13 amino acids. The CDR3 DNA reads as TGTGCCAGCAGCTTAGCGCGGATCGATGAGCAGTTCTTC. Translated: CASSLARIDEQFF. Looking up the rest from reference TRBV7-6 and TRBJ2-1 gives the full variable domain: GAGVSQSPRYKVTKRGQDVALRCDPISGHVSLYWYRQALGQGPEFLTYFNYEAQQDKSGLPNDRFSAERPEGSISTLTIQRTEQRDSAMYRCASSLARIDEQFFGPGTRLTVL.

The V gene is TRBV7-6, the J gene TRBJ2-5, with TRBD2 matching over 7 bases. The CDR3 has 17 amino acids. Germline CDR1 SGHVS, CDR2 FNYEAQ. V lost 6 bases and J lost 3; bases outside the gene matches: 16. The CDR3 loop reads CASSYRKVNRGEETQYF. The CDR3 DNA sequence: TGTGCCAGCAGTTACCGGAAGGTGAATCGGGGGGAAGAGACCCAGTACTTC.

This clonotype appeared a few times. This sequence joins TRBV7-3 and TRBJ2-1; tentative D call: TRBD2 (6 bases). The ends were cut back, 2 bases at V and 9 bases at J, with 14 bases in the middle. The CDR3 has 14 amino acids. The germline V gene encodes CDR1 SGHTA and CDR2 FQGTGA. The CDR3 loop reads CASSLEGGIGEQFF. The CDR3 region has the DNA TGTGCCAGCAGCTTAGAAGGCGGGATCGGTGAGCAGTTCTTC. Full variable domain (outside the CDR3, taken from reference TRBV7-3 and TRBJ2-1): GAGVSQTPSNKVTEKGKYVELRCDPISGHTALYWYRQSLGQGPEFLIYFQGTGAADDSGLPNDRFFAVRPEGSVSTLKIQRTERGDSAVYLCASSLEGGIGEQFFGPGTRLTVL.

V is TRBV7-9 and J is TRBJ2-5; 7 bases agree with TRBD1. The CDR3 is made up of 15 amino acids. Losses at the gene ends were 4 bases for V and 4 bases for J; bases not matched to a gene: 9. The V gene's germline CDR1 is SEHNR and CDR2 FQNEAQ (reference sequence). Here the CDR3 reads CASSSLRTGGETQYF. CDR3 sequence (DNA): TGTGCCAGCAGCTCTCTCCGGACAGGAGGAGAGACCCAGTACTTC.

This clonotype was seen a handful of times. The CDR3 bases are TGCAGCGTTGCGGGGGGGGTCCGGAGCTCCTACAATGAGCAGTTCTTC. Translated: CSVAGGVRSSYNEQFF. This rearrangement joins TRBV29-1 to TRBJ2-1; 8 bases are shared with TRBD2. The V segment lost 4 bases and the J segment 0 bases; nucleotides outside the gene matches: 8. From germline, CDR1 is SQVTM and CDR2 ANQGSEA. The CDR3 runs to 16 residues.

The rearrangement uses TRBV5-6 and TRBJ2-1; 8 bases agree with TRBD2. This CDR3 is 14 amino acids long. Germline V gene data show CDR1 as SGHDT and CDR2 as YYEEEE. The junction had 2 bases not matched to a gene; V was cut back by 1 base and J by 5 bases. CDR3 coding DNA: TGTGCCAGCAGCTTGAACGGGAGGGACAATGAGCAGTTCTTC. Protein: CASSLNGRDNEQFF.

This rearrangement joins TRBV20-1 to TRBJ2-1; D is undetermined. CDR3 length equals 14 residues. Trimming took 1 base from V and 5 from J, leaving 12 bases between them. The germline gives CDR1 DFQATT, CDR2 SNEGSKA (reference sequence). CDR3: CSARAQSSHNEQFF. The CDR3 coding sequence is TGCAGTGCTAGAGCCCAGTCTAGTCACAATGAGCAGTTCTTC.

This chain connects TRBV5-1 to TRBJ1-6; 8 bases are a match to TRBD1. The V gene end was trimmed by 7 bases and the J gene end by 7 bases; junction bases not matched to a gene: 13. The CDR3 spans 16 residues. CDR1 and CDR2 (germline): SGHRS, YFSETQ. This CDR3 is CASAQGGQGGNSPLHF. The CDR3, as DNA: TGCGCCAGCGCCCAAGGAGGACAGGGAGGCAATTCACCCCTCCACTTT.

In this sample, this clonotype turned up once. The chain couples TRBV28 to TRBJ2-7; 8 bases match TRBD2. The CDR3 has 15 amino acids. Looked up from germline, CDR1 is MDHEN and CDR2 is SYDVKM. V was clipped by 5 bases and J by 4 bases; unmatched bases: 10. The CDR3 bases are TGTGCCAGCAGTGGGTTTCGGGAGGGACCTTACGAGCAGTACTTC. Encoded protein: CASSGFREGPYEQYF.

This clonotype was recorded a few times. The chain joins TRBV12-3 or TRBV12-4 to TRBJ2-7, with unresolved D. The CDR3 is 12 amino acids. V was trimmed by 7 bases and J by 5 bases, leaving 12 bases between them. In DNA form, the CDR3 reads TGTGCCAGCAAAATGGGCCCCAACGAGCAGTACTTC. Its protein is CASKMGPNEQYF.

V usage is TRBV4-2 and J usage is TRBJ2-7; TRBD2 is a possible D gene (6 bases). Trimming removed 0 bases at V and 10 bases at J, with 10 bases between. This CDR3 region has 12 residues. Looked up from germline, CDR1 is LGHNA and CDR2 is YNFKEQ. CDR3 sequence reads: CASSQDWEVQYF. The CDR3 DNA reads as TGTGCCAGCAGCCAAGATTGGGAGGTACAGTACTTC.

This clonotype was observed many times. The rearrangement joins TRBV27 to TRBJ2-1, with 11 bases identical to TRBD2. With V trimmed by 6 bases and J by 5 bases, 6 bases remained unmatched. The CDR3 has 15 residues. From germline, CDR1 is MNHEY and CDR2 SMNVEV (reference sequence). CDR3 nucleotides: TGTGCCAGCAGCTTAGGGACTAGCGGTAACAATGAGCAGTTCTTC. Its translation: CASSLGTSGNNEQFF.

The table lists this clonotype with a few counts. J is TRBJ2-7 and V is TRBV27, with D possibly matching TRBD2 (5 bases). The CDR3 totals 15 residues. V shed 5 bases and J shed 5 bases, with 19 bases lying between them. CDR1 is MNHEY and CDR2 is SMNVEV in the germline V gene (reference sequence). The CDR3 protein is CASSHLIRDRHEQYF. The CDR3 DNA follows: TGTGCCAGCAGTCATCTCATCCGGGATCGTCACGAGCAGTACTTC.

This clonotype was observed a few times. The V call is TRBV27, the J call TRBJ2-5, with D uncertain. Germline V gene data show CDR1 as MNHEY and CDR2 as SMNVEV (reference sequence). Trimming took 0 bases from V and 2 from J, leaving 7 bases between them. The CDR3 covers 14 residues. CDR3 amino acids: CASSLSAAQETQYF. In DNA, the CDR3 is TGTGCCAGCAGTTTATCGGCGGCTCAAGAGACCCAGTACTTC.

The rearrangement links TRBV5-1 to TRBJ2-5; 8 bases are shared with TRBD1. The CDR3 consists of 15 residues. CDR1 and CDR2 (germline): SGHRS, YFSETQ. V trimming: 1 base; J trimming: 0 bases; junction bases outside the gene matches: 2. The CDR3 coding sequence is TGCGCCAGCAGCTTGTGGACAGGGAACCAAGAGACCCAGTACTTC. This sequence encodes CASSLWTGNQETQYF.

As concerns this clonotype: It may be a read error: a sequence one base away is much more abundant. The chain is built from TRBV20-1 and TRBJ2-1; TRBD2 matches 9 bases. The germline gives CDR1 DFQATT, CDR2 SNEGSKA (reference sequence). The CDR3 runs to 15 residues. V shed 3 bases and J 2 bases; nucleotides not matched to a gene: 5. CDR3 sequence reads: CSASRGGGAYNEQFF. CDR3 nucleotide sequence: TGCAGTGCTAGCCGCGGCGGGGGGGCCTACAATGAGCAGTTCTTC.

This clonotype was recorded a few times. This chain uses TRBV29-1 with TRBJ2-5; 9 bases line up with TRBD2. V lost 4 bases, J lost 3 bases, and 15 bases stayed unmatched. Germline CDR1 reads SQVTM; CDR2 reads ANQGSEA. The CDR3 length is 17 residues. CDR3 sequence: CSVGSAGGLRTEETQYF. CDR3 nucleotide sequence: TGCAGCGTTGGCTCTGCGGGGGGGCTCCGTACTGAAGAGACCCAGTACTTC.

This sequence joins TRBV7-9 and TRBJ2-1; maybe TRBD1 (6 bases). The germline gives CDR1 SEHNR, CDR2 FQNEAQ (reference sequence). The CDR3 covers 14 residues. Trimming cost V 2 bases and J 5 bases, with 10 bases left between them. The DNA for the CDR3 is TGTGCCAGCAGCTTAAGGGACAACAACAATGAGCAGTTCTTC. This sequence encodes CASSLRDNNNEQFF. The full variable domain, its missing parts supplied by reference TRBV7-9 and TRBJ2-1, is DTGVSQNPRHKITKRGQNVTFRCDPISEHNRLYWYRQTLGQGPEFLTYFQNEAQLEKSRLLSDRFSAERPKGSFSTLEIQRTEQGDSAMYLCASSLRDNNNEQFFGPGTRLTVL.